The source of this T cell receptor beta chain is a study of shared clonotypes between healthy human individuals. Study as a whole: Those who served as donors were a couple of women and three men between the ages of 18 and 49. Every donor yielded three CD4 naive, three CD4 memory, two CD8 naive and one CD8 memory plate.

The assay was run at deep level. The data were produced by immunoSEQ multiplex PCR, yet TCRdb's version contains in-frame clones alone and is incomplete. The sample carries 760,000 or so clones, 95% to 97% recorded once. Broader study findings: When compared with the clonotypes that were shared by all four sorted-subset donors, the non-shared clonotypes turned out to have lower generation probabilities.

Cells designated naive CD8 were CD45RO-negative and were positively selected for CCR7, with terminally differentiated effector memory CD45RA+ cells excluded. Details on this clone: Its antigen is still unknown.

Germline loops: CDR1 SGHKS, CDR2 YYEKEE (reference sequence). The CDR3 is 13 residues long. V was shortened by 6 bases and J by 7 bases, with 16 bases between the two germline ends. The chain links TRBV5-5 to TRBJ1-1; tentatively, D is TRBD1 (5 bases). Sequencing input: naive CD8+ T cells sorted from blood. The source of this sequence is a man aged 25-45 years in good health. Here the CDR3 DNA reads TGTGCCAGCACCCGTGGGGGAGGAGATGAAGCTTTCTTT. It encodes CASTRGGGDEAFF.